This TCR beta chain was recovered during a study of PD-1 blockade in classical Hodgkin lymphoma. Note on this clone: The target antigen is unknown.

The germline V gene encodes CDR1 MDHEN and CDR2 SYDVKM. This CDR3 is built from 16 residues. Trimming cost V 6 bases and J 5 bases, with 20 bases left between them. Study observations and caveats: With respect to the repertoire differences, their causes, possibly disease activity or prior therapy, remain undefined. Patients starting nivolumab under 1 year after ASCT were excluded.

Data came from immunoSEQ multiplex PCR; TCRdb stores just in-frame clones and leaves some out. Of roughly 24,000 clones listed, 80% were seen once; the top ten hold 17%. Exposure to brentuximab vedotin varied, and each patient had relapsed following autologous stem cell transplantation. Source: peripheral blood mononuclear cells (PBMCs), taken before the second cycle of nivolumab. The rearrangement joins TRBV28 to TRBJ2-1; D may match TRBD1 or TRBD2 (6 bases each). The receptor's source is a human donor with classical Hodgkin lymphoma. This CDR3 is CASSHPGAERNNEQFF. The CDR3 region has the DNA TGTGCCAGCAGCCACCCGGGGGCAGAGCGAAACAATGAGCAGTTCTTC.